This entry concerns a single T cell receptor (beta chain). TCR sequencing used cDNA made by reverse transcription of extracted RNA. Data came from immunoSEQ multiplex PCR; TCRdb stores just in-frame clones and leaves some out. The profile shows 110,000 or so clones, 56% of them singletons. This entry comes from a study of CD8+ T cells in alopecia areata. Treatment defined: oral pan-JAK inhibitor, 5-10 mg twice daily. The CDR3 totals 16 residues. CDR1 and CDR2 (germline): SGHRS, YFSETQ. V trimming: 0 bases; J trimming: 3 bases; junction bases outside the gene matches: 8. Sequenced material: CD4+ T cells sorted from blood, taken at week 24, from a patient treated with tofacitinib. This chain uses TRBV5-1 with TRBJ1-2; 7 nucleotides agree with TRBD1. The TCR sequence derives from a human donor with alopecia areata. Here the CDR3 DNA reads TGCGCCAGCAGCTTGGACCTAAGGGGACAGTACTATGGCTACACCTTC. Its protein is CASSLDLRGQYYGYTF.